Listed below are T cell receptor beta chains from one sample, sequenced in a study of cytomegalovirus exposure and HLA in healthy donors. Assay used: immunoSEQ multiplex PCR; TCRdb lists only in-frame clones, some missing. The table has approximately 150,000 clones, around two thirds seen once. The sequenced sample was PBMCs. These receptor sequences come from a man younger than 40 in good health and CMV-seropositive. Each CDR3 is given without its conserved first and last residue. Only part of the rows carry a size: once, few, many, or a class if the clone is expanded.

-	TRBV7-6	TRBJ2-6	ASSARVPGANVLT
-	TRBV28	TRBJ2-7	ASSSPGQVMPEQY
-	TRBV11-2	TRBJ2-5	ASSLSRETQY
-	TRBV5-4	TRBJ2-1	ASSSAGGPDHEQF
-	TRBV9	TRBJ2-3	ASSVVAGGYTDTQY
-	TRBV5-4	TRBJ2-3	ASSLSGGTQY
-	TRBV27	TRBJ1-1	ASSFMGSEAF
few	TRBV28	TRBJ1-1	ASNRDRGRTEAF
few	TRBV6-5	TRBJ1-5	ASSYSGGGRNQPQH
-	TRBV19	TRBJ1-2	ASSILTGPPRGYT
-	TRBV5-1	TRBJ2-5	ASSLVGGTETQY
-	TRBV18	TRBJ2-5	ASSPPAGVETQY
-	TRBV10-3	TRBJ1-1	AIRQGAQNTEAF
-	TRBV11-3	TRBJ2-2	ASSLYEGPTGELF
-	TRBV18	TRBJ2-1	ASSPGTGSYNEQF
-	TRBV5-4	TRBJ2-3	ASSLTAGAPLTDTQY
-	TRBV2	TRBJ2-1	ASNPRLAGVGNEQF
-	TRBV18	TRBJ1-1	ASSPPAGTEAF
-	TRBV15	TRBJ2-7	ATSRDGQLYEQY
-	TRBV7-9	TRBJ2-7	ASSLARLGVRTYEQY
-	TRBV5-1	TRBJ2-7	ASSSPPGTSGSLLGYEQY
-	TRBV7-9	TRBJ1-5	ASSSGQGSQPQH
-	TRBV2	TRBJ1-2	ASSGGPRTYGYT
few	TRBV11-2	TRBJ1-1	ASSQSYRFAEAF
once	TRBV10-3	TRBJ2-2	ATRGSGNTGELF
-	TRBV10-3	TRBJ2-1	AINRASGRGGDNEQF
-	TRBV15	TRBJ2-1	ATKPSAAYNEQF
-	TRBV7-9	TRBJ1-6	ASNSGNSPLH
-	TRBV5-1	TRBJ1-3	ASSPQTVGNTIY
few	TRBV5-6	TRBJ1-1	ASSQASGGTTNTEAF
-	TRBV13	TRBJ2-7	ASSDGLFSEQY
few	TRBV5-1	TRBJ2-1	ASSLSGGQNNEQF
-	TRBV1	TRBJ2-7	TSSQGGQTYEQY